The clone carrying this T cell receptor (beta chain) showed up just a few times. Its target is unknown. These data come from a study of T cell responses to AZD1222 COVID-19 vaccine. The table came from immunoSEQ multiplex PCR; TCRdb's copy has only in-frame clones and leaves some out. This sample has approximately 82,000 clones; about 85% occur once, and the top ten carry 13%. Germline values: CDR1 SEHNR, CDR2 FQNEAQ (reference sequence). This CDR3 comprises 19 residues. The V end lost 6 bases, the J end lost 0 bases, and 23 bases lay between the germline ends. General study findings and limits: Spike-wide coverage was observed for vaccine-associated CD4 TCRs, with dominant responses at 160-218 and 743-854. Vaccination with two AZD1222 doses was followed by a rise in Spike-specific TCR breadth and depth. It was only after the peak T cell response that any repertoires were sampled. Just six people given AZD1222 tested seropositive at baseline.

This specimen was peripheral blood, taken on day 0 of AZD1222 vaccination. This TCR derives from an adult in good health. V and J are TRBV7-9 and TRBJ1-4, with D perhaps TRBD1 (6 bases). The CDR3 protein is CASRDGPYRAGTTNEKLFF. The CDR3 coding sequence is TGTGCCAGCAGAGACGGGCCGTACAGGGCAGGGACAACTAATGAAAAACTGTTTTTT.